These 16 T cell receptor beta chains came from one sample sequenced in a study of post-analysis software for immune sequencing data. The study's findings and limits: A few TRBV segments appeared more often in patients than in controls, and TRBV5-6, TRBV5-1 and TRBV20-1 were among these.

Unique molecular identifiers were built into the TCR beta cDNA libraries. TCRdb independently ran MiXCR on the PCR reads; one entry per CDR3 protein. The sample contains under 900,000 distinct CDR3 sequences, approximately 57% of which appear only once. What these receptors recognize is not known. Sequences were obtained from blood. Receptors were obtained from a girl aged 10 to 17 with multiple sclerosis.

The V gene is TRBV20-1, the J gene TRBJ2-1; 10 bases match TRBD1. CDR3 length: 17 residues. The ends lost 2 bases at V and 2 bases at J; junction bases unmatched: 9. Germline V gene lookup returns CDR1 DFQATT and CDR2 SNEGSKA (reference sequence). CDR3: CSARKMRGTGAYNEQFF. The DNA for the CDR3 is TGCAGTGCTAGAAAGATGCGGGGGACAGGGGCCTACAATGAGCAGTTCTTC.

The chain carries TRBV20-1 and TRBJ2-1; a possible D gene is TRBD1 (6 bases). Between the trimmed V and J ends, which lost 4 bases and 8 bases, there was a span of 18 bases. This CDR3 comprises 14 residues. The germline V gene has CDR1 DFQATT and CDR2 SNEGSKA (reference sequence). CDR3 region: CSATGTPSTYEQFF. Here the CDR3 DNA reads TGCAGTGCTACCGGGACACCGAGCACGTATGAGCAGTTCTTC.

The chain employs TRBV15 and TRBJ1-2; D is unclear. The V end was cut by 2 bases, the J end by 5 bases, with 6 bases between. Germline CDR1 is LNHNV and CDR2 is YYDKDF (reference sequence). The CDR3 totals 12 residues. The CDR3 loop reads CATSRSAYGYTF. The CDR3 bases are TGTGCCACCAGCAGATCAGCGTATGGCTACACCTTC. The full variable domain, in which reference TRBV15 and TRBJ1-2 provide the parts outside the CDR3, is DAMVIQNPRYQVTQFGKPVTLSCSQTLNHNVMYWYQQKSSQAPKLLFHYYDKDFNNEADTPDNFQSRRPNTSFCFLDIRSPGLGDTAMYLCATSRSAYGYTFGSGTRLTVV.

This clonotype was observed a single time. The V and J genes are TRBV11-2 and TRBJ1-2, with 8 bases aligning to TRBD1. Trimming took 0 bases from V and 4 from J; bases not matched to a gene: 7. This CDR3 spans 16 amino acids. The germline V gene encodes CDR1 SGHAT and CDR2 FQNNGV. The CDR3: CASSLEPPGGIYGYTF. The DNA of the CDR3 is TGTGCCAGCAGCTTAGAGCCCCCAGGGGGCATCTATGGCTACACCTTC. The whole variable domain, filled in from reference TRBV11-2 and TRBJ1-2, reads EAGVAQSPRYKIIEKRQSVAFWCNPISGHATLYWYQQILGQGPKLLIQFQNNGVVDDSQLPKDRFSAERLKGVDSTLKIQPAKLEDSAVYLCASSLEPPGGIYGYTFGSGTRLTVV.

This clonotype occurred once. The V and J genes are TRBV30 and TRBJ2-5, with D tentatively TRBD2 (7 bases). TRBJ2-7 matches the DNA end more closely, so the J call is doubtful. The CDR3 length is 14 residues. CDR1 GTSNPN and CDR2 SVGIG come from the germline V gene (reference sequence). Here the CDR3 reads CAWSVLGGVYEQYF. CDR3 DNA: TGTGCCTGGAGTGTACTAGGGGGGGTTTACGAGCAGTACTTC.

The V gene is TRBV25-1, the J gene TRBJ2-3; 9 positions agree with TRBD2. Germline CDR1 is MGHDK and CDR2 is SYGVNS. The length of the CDR3 is 16 residues. The ends lost 3 bases at V and 4 bases at J; junction bases unmatched: 8. CDR3 in amino acids: CASSDLGGGASDTQYF. The CDR3, as DNA: TGTGCCAGCAGTGACCTCGGCGGGGGGGCGTCAGATACGCAGTATTTT. Supplemented by reference TRBV25-1 and TRBJ2-3, the full variable domain reads EADIYQTPRYLVIGTGKKITLECSQTMGHDKMYWYQQDPGMELHLIHYSYGVNSTEKGDLSSESTVSRIRTEHFPLTLESARPSHTSQYLCASSDLGGGASDTQYFGPGTRLTVL.

The chain has TRBV29-1 and TRBJ1-2; D may be TRBD1 (6 bases). The CDR3 sequence is 11 residues long. The V and J ends lost 3 bases and 6 bases respectively, with 8 bases between them. Germline V lookup: CDR1 SQVTM, CDR2 ANQGSEA. In DNA form, the CDR3 reads TGCAGCGTTGAGGGGGCGCATGGCTACACCTTC. Its translation is CSVEGAHGYTF. Using reference TRBV29-1 and TRBJ1-2 for the parts outside the CDR3, the full variable domain is SAVISQKPSRDICQRGTSLTIQCQVDSQVTMMFWYRQQPGQSLTLIATANQGSEATYESGFVIDKFPISRPNLTFSTLTVSNMSPEDSSIYLCSVEGAHGYTFGSGTRLTVV.

V gene TRBV20-1 combines with J gene TRBJ2-4; D possibly corresponds to TRBD2 (7 bases). The J call may not be correct, given that the DNA end is closer to TRBJ2-7. Germline V CDR1 and CDR2: DFQATT, SNEGSKA (reference sequence). CDR3 length: 14 amino acids. DNA of the CDR3: TGCAGTGCTATTAAGGGGGGGGAACCCTACGAGCAGTACTTC. It encodes CSAIKGGEPYEQYF.

This clonotype was counted between two and nine times. The chain carries TRBV20-1 and TRBJ1-6, with 7 bases identical to TRBD1. Per germline, CDR1 DFQATT and CDR2 SNEGSKA (reference sequence). This CDR3 has 16 amino acids. V lost 2 bases and J lost 3; bases outside the gene matches: 7. CDR3 bases: TGCAGTGCTAGACCCCGCGGGACAGACTATAATTCACCCCTCCACTTT. Translating gives CSARPRGTDYNSPLHF.

The J gene is TRBJ2-5, the V gene TRBV9; 13 bases match TRBD2. Trimming took 4 bases from V and 11 from J; bases not matched to a gene: 14. The germline V gene has CDR1 SGDLS and CDR2 YYNGEE. The CDR3 contains 16 residues. As DNA, the CDR3 is TGTGCCAGCAGCCAAGGGACTAGCGGGACGGGGGGTGAGCAGTACTTC. This sequence encodes CASSQGTSGTGGEQYF.

This clonotype was seen a handful of times. The rearrangement uses TRBV18 and TRBJ2-6; D is uncertain. The CDR3 length is 18 residues. The ends were cut back, 3 bases at V and 2 bases at J, with 17 bases in the middle. Germline V CDR1 and CDR2: KGHSH, LQKENI. The DNA of the CDR3 is TGTGCCAGCTCACCGAGTTTTCACGGTGGGACTGGGGCCAACGTCCTGACTTTC. Protein sequence: CASSPSFHGGTGANVLTF.

The chain joins TRBV19 to TRBJ1-2, with D maybe TRBD1 (5 bases). The germline gives CDR1 LNHDA, CDR2 SQIVND (reference sequence). CDR3 length: 14 residues. V lost 4 bases and J 0 bases, leaving 9 bases between the germline ends. As DNA, the CDR3 is TGTGCCAGTAGTAGTTCAGGGACTAACTATGGCTACACCTTC. Translation gives CASSSSGTNYGYTF.

The V gene is TRBV7-9, the J gene TRBJ2-5; 11 bases line up with TRBD1. This CDR3 is 14 amino acids long. V was clipped by 5 bases and J by 5 bases; unmatched bases: 4. Per the germline V gene, CDR1 is SEHNR and CDR2 is FQNEAQ (reference sequence). The CDR3 loop reads CASSHGQGAETQYF. For the CDR3, the DNA is TGTGCCAGCAGCCATGGACAGGGGGCTGAGACCCAGTACTTC.

The chain recombines TRBV7-2 with TRBJ1-6; 7 positions match TRBD1. Germline V gene data show CDR1 as SGHTA and CDR2 as FQGNSA. The CDR3 has 14 residues. Trimming took 5 bases from V and 9 from J; bases not matched to a gene: 7. The CDR3 here is CASSQQGRGSPLHF. The CDR3 DNA sequence: TGTGCCAGCAGCCAACAGGGGAGGGGTTCACCCCTCCACTTT.

The rearrangement joins TRBV6-1 to TRBJ2-3, with 14 bases aligning to TRBD2. V was clipped by 5 bases and J by 2 bases; unmatched bases: 9. The CDR3 loop spans 18 amino acids. CDR1 is MNHNS, CDR2 SASEGT, per germline. The CDR3 loop is CASSPWTSGGRTTDTQYF. The CDR3 DNA reads TGTGCCAGCAGTCCGTGGACTAGCGGGGGGCGAACCACAGATACGCAGTATTTT.

The chain is built from TRBV12-3 or TRBV12-4 and TRBJ1-2, with 11 bases that match TRBD1. V trimming: 5 bases; J trimming: 4 bases; junction bases outside the gene matches: 12. The CDR3 sequence is 17 residues long. CDR3 bases: TGTGCCAGCAGTCCCGGGACAGGGGGTAGGTTGAGCTATGGCTACACCTTC. Encoded protein: CASSPGTGGRLSYGYTF.